This TCR beta chain was retrieved from a study of T cells in localized non-small cell lung cancer. Here immunoSEQ multiplex PCR was the method, and the copy in TCRdb shows in-frame clones only, minus some. The sample carries approximately 41,000 clones, about 91% recorded once. This clone has a handful of counts. CDR1 SGHVS and CDR2 FNYEAQ come from the germline V gene. This CDR3 has 12 amino acids. V was shortened by 6 bases and J by 2 bases, with 7 bases between the two germline ends. This chain uses TRBV7-6 with TRBJ1-1; maybe TRBD1 (5 bases). The clonotype comes from a woman between 35 and 75 years old with stage II lung adenocarcinoma. The material sequenced was PBMCs, taken before any cancer treatment. CDR3 DNA sequence: TGTGCCAGCAGTCAGGGAAACACTGAAGCTTTCTTT. It encodes CASSQGNTEAFF. Drawing the rest from reference TRBV7-6 and TRBJ1-1, the complete variable domain is GAGVSQSPRYKVTKRGQDVALRCDPISGHVSLYWYRQALGQGPEFLTYFNYEAQQDKSGLPNDRFSAERPEGSISTLTIQRTEQRDSAMYRCASSQGNTEAFFGQGTRLTVV.